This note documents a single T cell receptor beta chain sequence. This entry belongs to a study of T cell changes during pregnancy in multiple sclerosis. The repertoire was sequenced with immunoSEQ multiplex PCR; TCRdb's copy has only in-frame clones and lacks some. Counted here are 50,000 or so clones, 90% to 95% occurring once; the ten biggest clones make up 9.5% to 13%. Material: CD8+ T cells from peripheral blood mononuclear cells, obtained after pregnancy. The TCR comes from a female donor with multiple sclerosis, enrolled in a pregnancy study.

CDR3 region: CASSEALGTGITSAYNEQFF. The CDR3 bases are TGTGCCAGCAGTGAAGCACTCGGAACGGGTATTACTAGCGCCTACAATGAGCAGTTCTTC. This rearrangement joins TRBV2 to TRBJ2-1; 7 positions match TRBD2. Germline V gives CDR1 SNHLY, CDR2 FYNNEI. The junction had 16 bases not matched to a gene; V was cut back by 0 bases and J by 2 bases. This CDR3 spans 20 amino acids.